This T cell receptor beta chain derives from a study of OX40 agonist ivuxolimab in advanced cancers. Study findings and constraints: Those patients achieving a partial response at 0.1-3.0 mg/kg showed among the lowest clonal expansion. Circulating CD4+ and CD8+ T cells showed clonal expansion by week 6 at 0.1 to 3.0 mg/kg. There were, on average, more expanded clones in CD8+ T cells than in CD4+.

The CDR3 sequence is 14 residues long. With V trimmed by 3 bases and J by 4 bases, 6 bases remained unmatched. Germline V gives CDR1 SGHDT, CDR2 YYEEEE. Produced via immunoSEQ multiplex PCR; TCRdb's table is partial and in-frame only. The sample has about 79,000 clones, approximately 86% seen once. Autoimmune disease history or systemic immunosuppression meant exclusion. In this sample, this clone turned up a few times. As yet, its antigen is unknown. This clonotype originated in an adult with an advanced solid tumor such as melanoma, head and neck, liver or kidney cancer. V gene TRBV5-6 combines with J gene TRBJ1-2, with TRBD1 matching over 7 bases. Here the sequenced sample was CD4+ or CD8+ T cells sorted from blood, taken in a trial of the OX40 agonist ivuxolimab. The CDR3, as DNA: TGTGCCAGCAGCTGGGGGACAGACTTCTATGGCTACACCTTC. Translating gives CASSWGTDFYGYTF.